The rows below give T cell receptor beta chains drawn from one sample of a study of regulatory T cells in long-lasting Graves disease. TCRdb reanalysed the multiplex PCR reads using MiXCR and keeps one entry per CDR3 protein. The repertoire includes about 660,000 distinct CDR3 sequences, around 30% of them detected once, and about 42% sits in the top ten. The material was peripheral blood mononuclear cells (PBMCs), obtained when the disease was refractory, from a patient treated with antithyroid drugs. The receptors come from a female donor with Graves disease. Both conserved end residues are part of each CDR3. The D gene is left open where the match is weak. Rows may omit the clone size; those that give it use once, few, many or a size class.

clone size: few; J gene: TRBJ1-4; D gene: .; V gene: TRBV30; CDR3 DNA: TGTGCCTGGAGTCAGGGGCCAACTAATGAAAAACTGTTTTTT; CDR3 protein: CAWSQGPTNEKLFF
clone size: few; J gene: TRBJ1-1; D gene: TRBD1; V gene: TRBV27; CDR3 DNA: TGTGCCAGCAGTAGGAGGACAGGGTCGGGCACTGAAGCTTTCTTT; CDR3 protein: CASSRRTGSGTEAFF
clone size: few; J gene: TRBJ2-7; D gene: .; V gene: TRBV5-1; CDR3 DNA: TGCGCCAGCAGCTTGGCCGGTGCTAGAAACTACGAGCAGTACTTC; CDR3 protein: CASSLAGARNYEQYF
clone size: .; J gene: TRBJ1-1; D gene: .; V gene: TRBV6-1; CDR3 DNA: TGTGCCAGCAGTAACGGCGGGGGGCTGAACACTGAAGCTTTCTTT; CDR3 protein: CASSNGGGLNTEAFF
clone size: .; J gene: TRBJ1-1; D gene: .; V gene: TRBV28; CDR3 DNA: TGTGCCAGCAGTTTATTGGGAACGGGGTACAGGAACACTGAAGCTTTCTTT; CDR3 protein: CASSLLGTGYRNTEAFF
clone size: few; J gene: TRBJ1-2; D gene: TRBD1; V gene: TRBV29-1; CDR3 DNA: TGCAGCGTTGAAATGGGACAGGGGAACTATGGCTACACCTTC; CDR3 protein: CSVEMGQGNYGYTF
clone size: many; J gene: TRBJ2-2; D gene: TRBD2; V gene: TRBV2; CDR3 DNA: TGTGCCAGCAGTAAAGGACTAGCGGGAGGGAACACCGGGGAGCTGTTTTTT; CDR3 protein: CASSKGLAGGNTGELFF
clone size: .; J gene: TRBJ2-2; D gene: .; V gene: TRBV7-3; CDR3 DNA: TGTGCCAGCAGCCCCCGGGCGTACACCGGGGAGCTGTTTTTT; CDR3 protein: CASSPRAYTGELFF
clone size: .; J gene: TRBJ1-1; D gene: TRBD1; V gene: TRBV30; CDR3 DNA: TGTGCCTGGAGTGTCTCGGGACAGGGGGCTGAAGCTTTCTTT; CDR3 protein: CAWSVSGQGAEAFF
clone size: few; J gene: TRBJ1-1; D gene: .; V gene: TRBV18; CDR3 DNA: TGTGCCAGCTCACCAATAGGCGGCCCTGAAGCTTTCTTT; CDR3 protein: CASSPIGGPEAFF
clone size: .; J gene: TRBJ2-1; D gene: TRBD2; V gene: TRBV28; CDR3 DNA: TGTGCCAGCAGTTTGCGGGAGAGCTCCTACAATGAGCAGTTCTTC; CDR3 protein: CASSLRESSYNEQFF
clone size: .; J gene: TRBJ1-1; D gene: TRBD1; V gene: TRBV28; CDR3 DNA: TGTGCCAGCAGTTTTTGGGGGAGGGGGCATACTGAAGCTTTCTTT; CDR3 protein: CASSFWGRGHTEAFF
clone size: .; J gene: TRBJ2-1; D gene: TRBD2; V gene: TRBV20-1; CDR3 DNA: TGCAGTGCCCCGACTAGCGGGAGTAACTATGAGCAGTTCTTC; CDR3 protein: CSAPTSGSNYEQFF
clone size: few; J gene: TRBJ2-7; D gene: TRBD2; V gene: TRBV2; CDR3 DNA: TGTGCCAGCACTGAAGGGATGGCGGGAGCGACGGACGAGCAGTACTTC; CDR3 protein: CASTEGMAGATDEQYF
clone size: many; J gene: TRBJ1-4; D gene: .; V gene: TRBV12-3/TRBV12-4; CDR3 DNA: TGTGCCAGCAGTTCTGTGGATGTAAAACTGTTTTTT; CDR3 protein: CASSSVDVKLFF
clone size: .; J gene: TRBJ1-1; D gene: TRBD1; V gene: TRBV29-1; CDR3 DNA: TGCGGCGGAGGACAGGCTCCGAACACTGAAGCTTTCTTT; CDR3 protein: CGGGQAPNTEAFF
clone size: few; J gene: TRBJ1-1; D gene: TRBD1; V gene: TRBV20-1; CDR3 DNA: TGCAGTGCTGAGACAGGGTTTGGCGCTGAAGCTTTCTTT; CDR3 protein: CSAETGFGAEAFF
clone size: .; J gene: TRBJ2-2; D gene: .; V gene: TRBV5-1; CDR3 DNA: TGCGCCAGCATCAGGCGCACCGGGGAGCTGTTTTTT; CDR3 protein: CASIRRTGELFF
clone size: .; J gene: TRBJ2-7; D gene: .; V gene: TRBV7-9; CDR3 DNA: TGTGCCAGCAGCCCCGGAGGGGGTTACTACGAGCAGTACTTC; CDR3 protein: CASSPGGGYYEQYF
clone size: .; J gene: TRBJ2-3; D gene: .; V gene: TRBV28; CDR3 DNA: TGTGCCAGCAGTTCTGCTTCGAGGGTGGGCCAAGATACGCAGTATTTT; CDR3 protein: CASSSASRVGQDTQYF
clone size: many; J gene: TRBJ2-5; D gene: TRBD2; V gene: TRBV28; CDR3 DNA: TGTGCCAGCAGCCGGACTAGCGGAGGAGGGCAAGAGACCCAGTACTTC; CDR3 protein: CASSRTSGGGQETQYF
clone size: few; J gene: TRBJ2-7; D gene: .; V gene: TRBV6-2/TRBV6-3; CDR3 DNA: TGTGCCAGCAGTGAATTCCCCGGGAGCTACGAGCAGTACTTC; CDR3 protein: CASSEFPGSYEQYF
clone size: .; J gene: TRBJ2-1; D gene: .; V gene: TRBV12-3/TRBV12-4; CDR3 DNA: TGTGCCAGCAGTATCCGACAAGACAATGAGCAGTTCTTC; CDR3 protein: CASSIRQDNEQFF
clone size: .; J gene: TRBJ1-1; D gene: TRBD1; V gene: TRBV12-5; CDR3 DNA: TGTGCTAGTGGTTTCGGGACAGTGAACACTGAAGCTTTCTTT; CDR3 protein: CASGFGTVNTEAFF
clone size: .; J gene: TRBJ1-1; D gene: TRBD1; V gene: TRBV7-9; CDR3 DNA: TGTGCCAGCAGCTTAGCCCGAACCAGGGGGAGAGGCACTGAAGCTTTCTTT; CDR3 protein: CASSLARTRGRGTEAFF
clone size: .; J gene: TRBJ2-5; D gene: .; V gene: TRBV5-4; CDR3 DNA: TGTGCCAGCAGCTTGGTCAAGGGTCAAGAGACCCAGTACTTC; CDR3 protein: CASSLVKGQETQYF
clone size: .; J gene: TRBJ2-3; D gene: .; V gene: TRBV2; CDR3 DNA: TGTGCCAGCAGTGCGGAAAGGGCAGATACGCAGTATTTT; CDR3 protein: CASSAERADTQYF
clone size: .; J gene: TRBJ1-2; D gene: TRBD1; V gene: TRBV7-9; CDR3 DNA: TGTGCCAGCAGCTTAAGGACAGGGGACCCCGCTCCTCTATATGGCTACACCTTC; CDR3 protein: CASSLRTGDPAPLYGYTF
clone size: few; J gene: TRBJ1-1; D gene: TRBD1; V gene: TRBV29-1; CDR3 DNA: TGCAGCGTTGATTGGGGACAGGTGGACACTGAAGCTTTCTTT; CDR3 protein: CSVDWGQVDTEAFF
clone size: .; J gene: TRBJ1-1; D gene: .; V gene: TRBV30; CDR3 DNA: TGTGCCTGGAGAAAAGGACAGTCTGTCACTGAAGCTTTCTTT; CDR3 protein: CAWRKGQSVTEAFF
clone size: few; J gene: TRBJ2-5; D gene: TRBD2; V gene: TRBV20-1; CDR3 DNA: TGCAGTGCTTTTACTCCGGGACTAGCGGGAGCTATGGAGACCCAGTACTTC; CDR3 protein: CSAFTPGLAGAMETQYF
clone size: few; J gene: TRBJ2-7; D gene: TRBD1; V gene: TRBV6-1; CDR3 DNA: TGTGCCAGCAGTCCCGGACAGGGATACTCCTACGAGCAGTACTTC; CDR3 protein: CASSPGQGYSYEQYF
clone size: few; J gene: TRBJ2-7; D gene: TRBD1; V gene: TRBV10-3; CDR3 DNA: TGTGCCATCAGGACCGGGACAGGGGCCTACGAGCAGTACTTC; CDR3 protein: CAIRTGTGAYEQYF
clone size: few; J gene: TRBJ2-7; D gene: .; V gene: TRBV14; CDR3 DNA: TGTGCCAGCAGCCAAGACACATTAGCCTACGAGCAGTACTTC; CDR3 protein: CASSQDTLAYEQYF
clone size: .; J gene: TRBJ2-7; D gene: .; V gene: TRBV27; CDR3 DNA: TGTGCCAGCAGTTTTCGTGTCGGGGCACTCTACGAGCAGTACTTC; CDR3 protein: CASSFRVGALYEQYF
clone size: many; J gene: TRBJ1-1; D gene: TRBD1; V gene: TRBV29-1; CDR3 DNA: TGCAGCGCCCGGACAGGGGACACTGAAGCTTTCTTT; CDR3 protein: CSARTGDTEAFF
clone size: many; J gene: TRBJ2-7; D gene: .; V gene: TRBV3-1; CDR3 DNA: TGTGCCAGCAGCCGCAGGGAATACGAGCAGTACTTC; CDR3 protein: CASSRREYEQYF
clone size: few; J gene: TRBJ1-2; D gene: .; V gene: TRBV30; CDR3 DNA: TGTGCCTGGAGTGTACAAGGGACTCTTGGCTACACCTTC; CDR3 protein: CAWSVQGTLGYTF
clone size: few; J gene: TRBJ1-2; D gene: TRBD1; V gene: TRBV28; CDR3 DNA: TGTGCCAGCAGAGACGGACAGGGGACCTATGGCTACACCTTC; CDR3 protein: CASRDGQGTYGYTF
clone size: few; J gene: TRBJ2-2; D gene: TRBD2; V gene: TRBV12-3/TRBV12-4; CDR3 DNA: TGTGCCAGCTCTATTAGCGGGACCTGGGGCGGGGAGCTGTTTTTT; CDR3 protein: CASSISGTWGGELFF
clone size: few; J gene: TRBJ2-4; D gene: .; V gene: TRBV30; CDR3 DNA: TGTGCCTGGAGCCCTGGGCAGGGAAGCATTCAGTACTTC; CDR3 protein: CAWSPGQGSIQYF
clone size: few; J gene: TRBJ2-5; D gene: TRBD2; V gene: TRBV5-5; CDR3 DNA: TGTGCCAGCAGCTCGGGACTAGCGGGAGGAAAGAAAGAGACCCAGTACTTC; CDR3 protein: CASSSGLAGGKKETQYF
clone size: .; J gene: TRBJ2-7; D gene: TRBD2; V gene: TRBV20-1; CDR3 DNA: TGCAGTGCTAGTGGGGGTAGCGGGAGGCTCTACGAGCAGTACTTC; CDR3 protein: CSASGGSGRLYEQYF
clone size: few; J gene: TRBJ1-6; D gene: .; V gene: TRBV7-9; CDR3 DNA: TGTGCCAGCAGCACGTTCGGGGGTTATAATTCACCCCTCCACTTT; CDR3 protein: CASSTFGGYNSPLHF
clone size: few; J gene: TRBJ2-4; D gene: .; V gene: TRBV6-2/TRBV6-3; CDR3 DNA: TGTGCCAGCAGTTACTCGCGCGGTCTCTGGGTTCAGTACTTC; CDR3 protein: CASSYSRGLWVQYF
clone size: many; J gene: TRBJ1-2; D gene: .; V gene: TRBV27; CDR3 DNA: TGTGCCAGCAGTTTATTTGCACGGGGTGATGGCTACACCTTC; CDR3 protein: CASSLFARGDGYTF
clone size: .; J gene: TRBJ2-1; D gene: TRBD2; V gene: TRBV20-1; CDR3 DNA: TGCAGTGCCGAAGGGACTAGCGAAACCTACAATGAGCAGTTCTTC; CDR3 protein: CSAEGTSETYNEQFF
clone size: few; J gene: TRBJ2-7; D gene: TRBD2; V gene: TRBV7-9; CDR3 DNA: TGTGCCAGCAGCGTAACTAGCGGGAGGGCCGGGGACGAGCAGTACTTC; CDR3 protein: CASSVTSGRAGDEQYF
clone size: .; J gene: TRBJ2-7; D gene: TRBD1; V gene: TRBV29-1; CDR3 DNA: TGCAGCGTTGAAATGACAGGGGAGAGGTACGAGCAGTACTTC; CDR3 protein: CSVEMTGERYEQYF
clone size: few; J gene: TRBJ2-1; D gene: .; V gene: TRBV6-5; CDR3 DNA: TGTGCCAGCAGTTACGGAACCGAACCCCACTACAATGAGCAGTTCTTC; CDR3 protein: CASSYGTEPHYNEQFF
clone size: few; J gene: TRBJ1-2; D gene: TRBD1; V gene: TRBV7-9; CDR3 DNA: TGTGCCAGCAGCTCGTCCCGGGACAGGGGAAGGGCTAACTATGGCTACACCTTC; CDR3 protein: CASSSSRDRGRANYGYTF
clone size: few; J gene: TRBJ2-5; D gene: TRBD1; V gene: TRBV29-1; CDR3 DNA: TGCAGCACGTTGGGACAGCTGTACCAAGAGACCCAGTACTTC; CDR3 protein: CSTLGQLYQETQYF
clone size: .; J gene: TRBJ2-2; D gene: TRBD2; V gene: TRBV7-2; CDR3 DNA: TGTGCCAGCAGCACTTTAGCGGGAGTGGGGACCGGGGAGCTGTTTTTT; CDR3 protein: CASSTLAGVGTGELFF
clone size: many; J gene: TRBJ1-4; D gene: TRBD1; V gene: TRBV12-3/TRBV12-4; CDR3 DNA: TGTGCCAGCAGTTCCTGGGACAGTACTAATGAAAAACTGTTTTTT; CDR3 protein: CASSSWDSTNEKLFF
clone size: .; J gene: TRBJ1-2; D gene: .; V gene: TRBV12-3/TRBV12-4; CDR3 DNA: TGTGCCAGCAGTTTAGGGGCACAGTCCGTCAGTGGCTACACCTTC; CDR3 protein: CASSLGAQSVSGYTF